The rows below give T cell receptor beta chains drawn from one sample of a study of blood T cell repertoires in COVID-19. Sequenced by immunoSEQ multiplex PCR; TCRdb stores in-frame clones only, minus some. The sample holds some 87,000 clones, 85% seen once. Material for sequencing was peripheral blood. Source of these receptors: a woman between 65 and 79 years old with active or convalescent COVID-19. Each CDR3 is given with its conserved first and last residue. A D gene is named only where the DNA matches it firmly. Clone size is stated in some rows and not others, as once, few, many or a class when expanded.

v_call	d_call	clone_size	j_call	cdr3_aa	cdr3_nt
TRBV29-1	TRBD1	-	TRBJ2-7	CSVGQGGYEQYF	TGCAGCGTGGGACAGGGCGGATACGAGCAGTACTTC
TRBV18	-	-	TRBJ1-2	CASSPMDSNYGYTF	TGTGCCAGCTCACCTATGGACAGTAACTATGGCTACACCTTC
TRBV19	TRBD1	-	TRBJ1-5	CASSIDRGRSNQPQHF	TGTGCCAGTAGTATAGACAGGGGGCGAAGCAATCAGCCCCAGCATTTT
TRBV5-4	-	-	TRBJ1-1	CASSLVGTTNTEAFF	TGTGCCAGCAGCTTGGTCGGGACTACCAACACTGAAGCTTTCTTT
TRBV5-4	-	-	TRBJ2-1	CASTASSYNEQFF	TGTGCCAGCACCGCTAGCTCCTACAATGAGCAGTTCTTC
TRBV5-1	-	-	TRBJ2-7	CASSWTGLSTYEQYF	TGCGCCAGCAGCTGGACGGGACTCTCGACCTACGAGCAGTACTTC
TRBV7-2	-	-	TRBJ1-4	CASSSGLRGEKLFF	TGTGCCAGCAGCTCGGGACTCCGAGGGGAAAAACTGTTTTTT
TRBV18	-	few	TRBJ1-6	CASSPPPGSNSPLHF	TGTGCCAGCTCACCACCGCCAGGTTCCAATTCACCCCTCCACTTT
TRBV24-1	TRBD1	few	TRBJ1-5	CATSDRTGGLSNQPQHF	TGTGCCACCAGTGATCGGACAGGGGGGCTTAGCAATCAGCCCCAGCATTTT
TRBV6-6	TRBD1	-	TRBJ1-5	CASTRQGDVYQPQHF	TGTGCCAGCACCAGACAGGGAGACGTTTATCAGCCCCAGCATTTT
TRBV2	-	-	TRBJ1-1	CASSIGEAFF	TGTGCCAGCAGTATCGGTGAAGCTTTCTTT
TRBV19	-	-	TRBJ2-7	CASSIVRAETYEQYF	TGTGCCAGTAGTATAGTGCGGGCGGAAACCTACGAGCAGTACTTC
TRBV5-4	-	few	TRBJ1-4	CASSLYREKLFF	TGTGCCAGCAGCTTGTACCGGGAAAAACTGTTTTTT
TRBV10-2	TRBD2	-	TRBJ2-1	CASTNSQRGGEQFF	TGCGCCAGCACTAATTCTCAGCGGGGGGGCGAGCAGTTCTTC
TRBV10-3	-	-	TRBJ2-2	CAISEYRDTGELFF	TGTGCCATCAGTGAATACAGGGACACCGGGGAGCTGTTTTTT
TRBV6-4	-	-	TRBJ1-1	CASSDSRGGTAFF	TGTGCCAGCAGTGACTCGAGGGGGGGTACAGCTTTCTTT
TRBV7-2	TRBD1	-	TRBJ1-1	CASSADRAGTEAFF	TGTGCCAGCAGCGCGGACAGGGCGGGCACTGAAGCTTTCTTT
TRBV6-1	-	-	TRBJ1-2	CASSEGAGALYGYTF	TGTGCCAGCAGTGAGGGGGCAGGGGCCCTCTATGGCTACACCTTC
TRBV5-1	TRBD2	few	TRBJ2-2	CASRLTGTSGAVNTGELFF	TGCGCCAGCAGGTTGACCGGGACTAGCGGGGCCGTGAACACCGGGGAGCTGTTTTTT
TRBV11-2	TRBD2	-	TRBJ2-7	CASISLAGGPREQYF	TGTGCCAGCATCTCTCTAGCGGGGGGGCCGCGGGAGCAGTACTTC
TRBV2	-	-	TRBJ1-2	CASSEAGQGIYGYTF	TGTGCCAGCAGTGAAGCGGGGCAGGGGATCTATGGCTACACCTTC
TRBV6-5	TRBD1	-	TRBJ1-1	CASLSRAGGTAFF	TGTGCCAGTCTCTCCCGGGCAGGGGGAACAGCTTTCTTT
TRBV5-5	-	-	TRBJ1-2	CASGYRVDGYTF	TGTGCCAGCGGGTACAGAGTCGATGGCTACACCTTC
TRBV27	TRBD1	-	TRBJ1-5	CASSPAGQVFQPQHF	TGTGCCAGCAGCCCCGCCGGACAGGTTTTCCAGCCCCAGCATTTT
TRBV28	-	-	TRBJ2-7	CASSLFGLSYEQYF	TGTGCCAGCAGTTTATTTGGACTTTCCTACGAGCAGTACTTC
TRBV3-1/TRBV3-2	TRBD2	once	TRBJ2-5	CASSQRVAGGETQYF	TGTGCCAGCAGCCAAAGAGTAGCGGGGGGGGAGACCCAGTACTTC
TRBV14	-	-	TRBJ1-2	CASSQGRQGYGYTF	TGTGCCAGCAGCCAAGGGCGCCAGGGCTATGGCTACACCTTC
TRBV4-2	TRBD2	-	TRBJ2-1	CASSQVGLASDNEQFF	TGTGCCAGCAGCCAAGTAGGACTAGCGAGCGACAATGAGCAGTTCTTC
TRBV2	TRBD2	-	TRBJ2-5	CASSESSGGLRETQYF	TGTGCCAGCAGTGAATCTAGCGGGGGCTTAAGGGAGACCCAGTACTTC
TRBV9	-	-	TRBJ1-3	CASGMYRDAPLNTIYF	TGTGCCAGCGGAATGTACAGGGACGCTCCCCTAAACACCATATATTTT
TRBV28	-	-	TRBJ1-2	CASSSSTGGGIYGYTF	TGTGCCAGCAGTTCTAGTACGGGAGGAGGGATCTATGGCTACACCTTC
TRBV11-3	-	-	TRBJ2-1	CASSLTGGRHNEQFF	TGTGCCAGCAGCTTAACGGGGGGCAGGCACAATGAGCAGTTCTTC
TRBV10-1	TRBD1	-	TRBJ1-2	CAGYRGRGYTF	TGCGCCGGCTACAGGGGGCGCGGCTACACCTTC
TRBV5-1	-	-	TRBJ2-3	CASSYGAVDTQYF	TGCGCCAGCAGCTACGGAGCAGTAGATACGCAGTATTTT
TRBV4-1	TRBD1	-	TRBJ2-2	CASSTVGQGRTGELFF	TGCGCCAGCTCCACCGTGGGACAGGGAAGGACCGGGGAGCTGTTTTTT
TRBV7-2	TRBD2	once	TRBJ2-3	CASSSVSGGAFDTQYF	TGTGCCAGCAGCTCCGTTAGCGGGGGGGCCTTCGATACGCAGTATTTT
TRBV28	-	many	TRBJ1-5	CASSGREINQPQHF	TGTGCCAGCAGTGGCCGGGAGATTAATCAGCCCCAGCATTTT
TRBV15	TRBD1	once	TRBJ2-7	CAAERDRDYEQYF	TGTGCCGCGGAGAGGGACAGGGACTACGAGCAGTACTTC
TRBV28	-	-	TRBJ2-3	CASSLLRGTVDTQYF	TGTGCCAGCAGTTTATTACGGGGGACTGTCGATACGCAGTATTTT
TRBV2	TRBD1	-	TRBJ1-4	CASTPGTGGGEKLFF	TGTGCCAGCACCCCCGGGACAGGGGGTGGTGAAAAACTGTTTTTT
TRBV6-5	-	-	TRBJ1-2	CASSPGTNYGYTF	TGTGCCAGCAGCCCAGGAACTAACTATGGCTACACCTTC
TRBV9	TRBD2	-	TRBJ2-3	CASSPGGIGGGTDTQYF	TGTGCCAGCAGCCCGGGAGGAATCGGGGGAGGCACAGATACGCAGTATTTT
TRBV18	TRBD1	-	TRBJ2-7	CASSPRGTGPTF	TGTGCCAGCTCACCGCGAGGGACAGGGCCAACGTTC
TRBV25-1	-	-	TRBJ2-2	CASSEQAGELFF	TGTGCCAGCAGTGAACAGGCCGGGGAGCTGTTTTTT
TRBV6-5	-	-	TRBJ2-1	CASSYSNSPSEQFF	TGTGCCAGCAGTTACTCTAACAGCCCAAGTGAGCAGTTCTTC
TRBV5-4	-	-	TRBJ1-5	CASSLDSQPQHF	TGTGCCAGCAGCTTGGACAGTCAGCCCCAGCATTTT
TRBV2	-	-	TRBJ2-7	CASRGGQAYLVIDQYF	TGTGCCAGCAGAGGAGGGCAGGCATATCTCGTTATTGATCAGTACTTC
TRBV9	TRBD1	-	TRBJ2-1	CASSDRTGYNEQFF	TGTGCCAGCAGCGATCGGACAGGATACAATGAGCAGTTCTTC
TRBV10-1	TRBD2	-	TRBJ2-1	CASSEPGLENNEQFF	TGCGCCAGCAGTGAGCCGGGACTAGAGAACAATGAGCAGTTCTTC
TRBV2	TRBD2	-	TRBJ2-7	CASSEESGGAIYEQYF	TGTGCCAGCAGTGAAGAATCCGGGGGGGCTATCTACGAGCAGTACTTC
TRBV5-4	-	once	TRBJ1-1	CASSSPPGWGGGMEAFF	TGTGCCAGCAGCTCCCCTCCGGGTTGGGGTGGGGGGATGGAAGCTTTCTTT
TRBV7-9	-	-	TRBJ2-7	CASSLVSYEQYF	TGTGCCAGCAGCTTAGTTAGTTACGAGCAGTACTTC